The clone carrying this TCR beta chain was counted only a few times. A second about 7 to 11 cycle PCR used barcoded and J-beta primers. TCRdb independently ran MiXCR on the 5' RACE reads; one entry per CDR3 protein. The data contain roughly 680,000 distinct CDR3 sequences, 45% to 50% of them singletons. The entry originates in a study of blood T cells in healthy people across ages. The CDR3 consists of 18 residues. The V gene's germline CDR1 is LGHNA and CDR2 YSLEER. V was pared by 0 bases and J by 2 bases, with 9 bases of the junction left unmatched. The chain joins TRBV4-3 to TRBJ1-4; 7 positions agree with TRBD1. The sequenced sample consisted of blood. This TCR was recovered from a woman aged 60-75 years in good health. This CDR3 is CASSQDPPAQGTNEKLFF. As DNA, the CDR3 is TGCGCCAGCAGCCAAGATCCCCCCGCACAGGGGACTAATGAAAAACTGTTTTTT.